Reported below is one T cell receptor (beta chain). All patients picked for sequencing had shown, by flow cytometry, an expansion of CD8+CD57+ cells. Trimming at V came to 1 base and at J to 4 bases, leaving 10 bases not matched to a gene. This CDR3 comprises 17 residues. The V gene's germline CDR1 is SGHNT and CDR2 YENEEA. This specimen comes from a study of CD8+CD57+ T cells in acquired aplastic anemia. Genomic DNA constituted the template upon which TCR beta VDJ and CDR3 profiling was performed. TCRdb reprocessed the reads via MiXCR and lists one record per CDR3 protein. Among more than 200,000 distinct CDR3 sequences listed, almost 50% were seen once.

The chain combines TRBV11-3 with TRBJ1-3; 7 bases are shared with TRBD1. Sequencing was carried out using sorted CD4+, CD8+, or CD8+CD57+ T cells (not recorded which) from PBMCs. The TCR sequence derives from a human donor with aplastic anemia. CDR3 amino acids: CASSLGSQGLDGNTIYF. The DNA for the CDR3 is TGTGCCAGCAGCTTAGGCTCACAGGGGTTAGACGGAAACACCATATATTTT.